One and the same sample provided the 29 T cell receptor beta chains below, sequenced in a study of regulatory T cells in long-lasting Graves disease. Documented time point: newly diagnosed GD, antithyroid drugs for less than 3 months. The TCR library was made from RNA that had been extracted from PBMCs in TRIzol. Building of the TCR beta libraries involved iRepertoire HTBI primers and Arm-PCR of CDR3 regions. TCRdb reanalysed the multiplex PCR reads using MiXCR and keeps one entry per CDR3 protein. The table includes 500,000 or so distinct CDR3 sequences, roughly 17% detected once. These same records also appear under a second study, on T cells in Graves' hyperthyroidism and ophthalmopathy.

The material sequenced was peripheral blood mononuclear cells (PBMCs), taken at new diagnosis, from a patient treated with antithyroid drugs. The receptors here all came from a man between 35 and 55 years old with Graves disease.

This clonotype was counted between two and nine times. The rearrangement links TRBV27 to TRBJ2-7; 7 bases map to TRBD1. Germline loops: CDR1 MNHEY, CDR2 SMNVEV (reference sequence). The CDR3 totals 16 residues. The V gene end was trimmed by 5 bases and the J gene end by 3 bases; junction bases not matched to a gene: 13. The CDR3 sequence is CASSTTQTGPLYEQYF. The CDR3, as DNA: TGTGCCAGCAGTACGACCCAGACAGGGCCACTCTACGAGCAGTACTTC.

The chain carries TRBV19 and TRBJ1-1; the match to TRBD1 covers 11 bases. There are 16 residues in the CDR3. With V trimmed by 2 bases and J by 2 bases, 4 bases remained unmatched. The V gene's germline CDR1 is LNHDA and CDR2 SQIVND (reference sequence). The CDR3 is CASSIWTGGANTEAFF. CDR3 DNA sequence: TGTGCCAGTAGTATATGGACAGGGGGCGCAAACACTGAAGCTTTCTTT.

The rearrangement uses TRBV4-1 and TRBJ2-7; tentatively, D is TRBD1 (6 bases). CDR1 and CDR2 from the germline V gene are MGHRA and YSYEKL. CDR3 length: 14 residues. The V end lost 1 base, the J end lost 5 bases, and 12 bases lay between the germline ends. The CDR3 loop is CASSQAGAGNEQYF. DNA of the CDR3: TGCGCCAGCAGCCAAGCAGGGGCTGGCAACGAGCAGTACTTC.

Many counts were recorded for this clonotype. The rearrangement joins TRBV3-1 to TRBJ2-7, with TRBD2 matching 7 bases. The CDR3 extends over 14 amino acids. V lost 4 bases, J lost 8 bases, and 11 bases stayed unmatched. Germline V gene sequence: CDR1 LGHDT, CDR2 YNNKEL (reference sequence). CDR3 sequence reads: CASSLLATLDKQYF. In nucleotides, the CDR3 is TGTGCCAGCAGCCTACTAGCGACCCTGGACAAGCAGTACTTC.

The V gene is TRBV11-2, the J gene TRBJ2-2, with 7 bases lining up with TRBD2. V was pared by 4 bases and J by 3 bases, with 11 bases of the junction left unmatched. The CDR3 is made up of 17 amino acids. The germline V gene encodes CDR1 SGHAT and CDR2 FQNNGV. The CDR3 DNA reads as TGTGCCAGCAGCTCGCCCCGCGGGGGAACCTACACCGGGGAGCTGTTTTTT. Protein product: CASSSPRGGTYTGELFF. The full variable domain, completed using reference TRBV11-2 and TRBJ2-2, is EAGVAQSPRYKIIEKRQSVAFWCNPISGHATLYWYQQILGQGPKLLIQFQNNGVVDDSQLPKDRFSAERLKGVDSTLKIQPAKLEDSAVYLCASSSPRGGTYTGELFFGEGSRLTVL.

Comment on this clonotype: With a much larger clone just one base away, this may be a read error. The CDR3 DNA reads as TGTGCCAGCAGTGAATCGATGTGGAACAATGAGCAGTCCTTC. This sequence encodes CASSESMWNNEQSF. The chain links TRBV6-2 or TRBV6-3 to TRBJ2-1; D is uncertain. Germline V gene sequence: CDR1 MNHEY, CDR2 SVGEGT. The CDR3 covers 14 residues.

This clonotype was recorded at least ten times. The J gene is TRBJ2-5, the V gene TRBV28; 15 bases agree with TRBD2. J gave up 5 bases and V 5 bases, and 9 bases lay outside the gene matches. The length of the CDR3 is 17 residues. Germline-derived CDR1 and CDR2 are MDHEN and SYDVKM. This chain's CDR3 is CASSEPGTSGRLETQYF. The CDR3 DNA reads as TGTGCCAGCAGTGAGCCCGGGACTAGCGGGAGGTTGGAGACCCAGTACTTC.

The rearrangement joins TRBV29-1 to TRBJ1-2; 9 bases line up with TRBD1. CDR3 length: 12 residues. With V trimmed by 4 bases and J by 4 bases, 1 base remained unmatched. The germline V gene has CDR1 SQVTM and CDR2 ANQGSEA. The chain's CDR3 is CSVGQGGYGYTF. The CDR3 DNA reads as TGCAGCGTTGGACAGGGGGGCTATGGCTACACCTTC.

DNA for the CDR3: TGTGCCAGCAGGTGGACAGCCTCCTACGAGCAGTACTTC. Amino acid sequence: CASRWTASYEQYF. The chain joins TRBV27 to TRBJ2-7, with a tentative D call TRBD1 (6 bases). Germline CDR1 and CDR2: MNHEY and SMNVEV (reference sequence). Trimming left V 6 bases short and J 0 bases short, with 9 bases between. This CDR3 has 13 amino acids.

In DNA form, the CDR3 reads TGTGCCACCAGGAGTGGGTCCGGACTGGAAAAACTGTTTTTT. Protein product: CATRSGSGLEKLFF. The V and J genes are TRBV15 and TRBJ1-4; no reliable D call. The CDR3 has 14 residues. V was trimmed by 6 bases and J by 8 bases, leaving 16 bases between them. The germline V gene encodes CDR1 LNHNV and CDR2 YYDKDF (reference sequence).

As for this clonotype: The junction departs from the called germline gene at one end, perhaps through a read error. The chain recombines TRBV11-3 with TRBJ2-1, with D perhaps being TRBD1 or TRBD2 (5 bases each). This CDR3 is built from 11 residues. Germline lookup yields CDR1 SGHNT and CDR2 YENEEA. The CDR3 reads CAGRDGGEQLF. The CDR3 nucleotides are TGTGCCGGCAGAGATGGGGGTGAGCAGCTCTTC.

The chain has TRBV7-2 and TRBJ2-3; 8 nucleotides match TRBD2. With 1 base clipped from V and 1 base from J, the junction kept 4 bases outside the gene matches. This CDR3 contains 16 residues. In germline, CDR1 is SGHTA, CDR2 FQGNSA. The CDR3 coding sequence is TGTGCCAGCAGCTTAGGAACCGGGAGGGGCACAGATACGCAGTATTTT. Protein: CASSLGTGRGTDTQYF.

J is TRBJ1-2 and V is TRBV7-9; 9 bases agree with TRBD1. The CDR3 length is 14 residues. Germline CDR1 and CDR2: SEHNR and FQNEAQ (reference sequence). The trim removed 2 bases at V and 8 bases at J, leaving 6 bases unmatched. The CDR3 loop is CASSLMGQGPGYTF. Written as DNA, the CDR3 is TGTGCCAGCAGCTTAATGGGACAGGGACCGGGCTACACCTTC.

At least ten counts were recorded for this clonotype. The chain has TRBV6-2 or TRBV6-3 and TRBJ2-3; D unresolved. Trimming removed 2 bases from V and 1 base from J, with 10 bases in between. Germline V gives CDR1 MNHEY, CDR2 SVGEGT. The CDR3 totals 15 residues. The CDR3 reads CASSYGQPRTDTQYF. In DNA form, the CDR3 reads TGTGCCAGCAGTTACGGCCAACCCCGCACAGATACGCAGTATTTT.

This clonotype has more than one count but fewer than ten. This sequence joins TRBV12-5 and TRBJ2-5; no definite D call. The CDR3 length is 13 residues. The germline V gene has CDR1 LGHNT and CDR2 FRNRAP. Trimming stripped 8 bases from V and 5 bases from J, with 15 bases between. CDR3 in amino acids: CASKPHRAETQYF. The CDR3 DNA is TGTGCTAGTAAACCCCATCGGGCGGAGACCCAGTACTTC. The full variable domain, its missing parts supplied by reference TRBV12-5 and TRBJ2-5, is DARVTQTPRHKVTEMGQEVTMRCQPILGHNTVFWYRQTMMQGLELLAYFRNRAPLDDSGMPKDRFSAEMPDATLATLKIQPSEPRDSAVYFCASKPHRAETQYFGPGTRLLVL.

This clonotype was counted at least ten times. The CDR3 DNA sequence: TGCAGTGCCCCCTTAGTAGCGGGAAAGATAGATACGCAGTATTTT. Translated: CSAPLVAGKIDTQYF. This chain uses TRBV20-1 with TRBJ2-3; 8 bases align to TRBD2. The CDR3 runs to 15 residues. The germline V gene has CDR1 DFQATT and CDR2 SNEGSKA (reference sequence). V lost 6 bases, J lost 5 bases, and 13 bases stayed unmatched.

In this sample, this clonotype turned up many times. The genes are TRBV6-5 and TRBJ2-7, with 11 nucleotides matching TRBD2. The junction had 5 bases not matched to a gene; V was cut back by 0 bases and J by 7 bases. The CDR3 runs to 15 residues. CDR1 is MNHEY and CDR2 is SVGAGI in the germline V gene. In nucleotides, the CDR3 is TGTGCCAGCAGTTACTCTACTAGCGGGGGCCGGGAGCAGTACTTC. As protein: CASSYSTSGGREQYF.

The CDR3 protein is CASSYSGSSNTGELFF. In nucleotides, the CDR3 is TGTGCCAGCAGTTACTCGGGAAGTTCAAACACCGGGGAGCTGTTTTTT. The genes are TRBV6-2 or TRBV6-3 and TRBJ2-2; D is uncertain. Germline loops: CDR1 MNHEY, CDR2 SVGEGT. This CDR3 has 16 residues. V was cut by 0 bases and J by 2 bases, with 10 bases left in between.

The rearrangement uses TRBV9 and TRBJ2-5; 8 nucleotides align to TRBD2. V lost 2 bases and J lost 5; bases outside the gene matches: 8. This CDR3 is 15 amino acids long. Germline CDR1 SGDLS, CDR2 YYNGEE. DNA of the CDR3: TGTGCCAGCAGCGTTGGCGGGAGGTCTGGGGAGACCCAGTACTTC. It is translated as CASSVGGRSGETQYF.

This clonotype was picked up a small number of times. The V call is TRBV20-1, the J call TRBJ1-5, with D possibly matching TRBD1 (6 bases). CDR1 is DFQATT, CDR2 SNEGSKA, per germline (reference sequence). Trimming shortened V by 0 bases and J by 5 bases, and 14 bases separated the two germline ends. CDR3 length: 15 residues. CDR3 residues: CSAREGGQIYQPQHF. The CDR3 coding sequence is TGCAGTGCTAGAGAGGGGGGACAAATTTATCAGCCCCAGCATTTT.

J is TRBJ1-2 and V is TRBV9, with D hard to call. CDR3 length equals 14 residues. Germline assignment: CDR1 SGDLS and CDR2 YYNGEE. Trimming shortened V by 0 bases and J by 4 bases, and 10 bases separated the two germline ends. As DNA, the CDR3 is TGTGCCAGCAGCGTAGCTACCCGAAGCTATGGCTACACCTTC. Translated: CASSVATRSYGYTF.

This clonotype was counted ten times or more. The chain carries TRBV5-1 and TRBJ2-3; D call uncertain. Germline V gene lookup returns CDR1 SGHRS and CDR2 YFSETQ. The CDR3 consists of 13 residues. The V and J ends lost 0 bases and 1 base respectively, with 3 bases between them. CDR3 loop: CASSLERTDTQYF. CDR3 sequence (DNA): TGCGCCAGCAGCTTGGAACGCACAGATACGCAGTATTTT.

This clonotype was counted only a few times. CDR3 coding DNA: TGTGCCAGCAGCTTGTCCGGGACAATCTCTGAAGCTTTCTTT. As protein: CASSLSGTISEAFF. The chain joins TRBV7-2 to TRBJ1-1, with a weak D call TRBD1 (6 bases). V was clipped by 3 bases and J by 6 bases, with 14 bases between them. The CDR3 has 14 residues. The germline gives CDR1 SGHTA, CDR2 FQGNSA.

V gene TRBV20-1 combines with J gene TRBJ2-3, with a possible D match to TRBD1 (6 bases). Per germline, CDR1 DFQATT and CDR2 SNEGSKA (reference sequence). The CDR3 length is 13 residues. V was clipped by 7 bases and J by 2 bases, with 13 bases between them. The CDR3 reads CSVEGDHTDTQYF. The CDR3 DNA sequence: TGCAGTGTCGAGGGGGACCACACAGATACGCAGTATTTT.

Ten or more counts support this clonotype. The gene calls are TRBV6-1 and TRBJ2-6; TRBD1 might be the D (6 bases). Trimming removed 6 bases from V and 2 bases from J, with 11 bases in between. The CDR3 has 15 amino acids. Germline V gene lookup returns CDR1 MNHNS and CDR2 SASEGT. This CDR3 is CASSPPGAGANVLTF. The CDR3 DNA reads TGTGCCAGCAGCCCCCCAGGGGCTGGGGCCAACGTCCTGACTTTC.

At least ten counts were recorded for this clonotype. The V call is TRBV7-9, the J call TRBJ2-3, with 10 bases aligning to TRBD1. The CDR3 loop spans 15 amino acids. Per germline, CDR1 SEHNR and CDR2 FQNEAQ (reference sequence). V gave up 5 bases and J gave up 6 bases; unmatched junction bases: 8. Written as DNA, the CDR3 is TGTGCCAGCAGCCCGCGGACAGGGGGACACGATACGCAGTATTTT. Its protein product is CASSPRTGGHDTQYF.

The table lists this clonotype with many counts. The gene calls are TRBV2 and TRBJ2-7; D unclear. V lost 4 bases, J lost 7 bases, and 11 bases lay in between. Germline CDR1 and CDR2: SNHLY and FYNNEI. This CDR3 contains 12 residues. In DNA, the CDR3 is TGTGCCAGCAGTGGGTGGACCTCAGAGCAGTACTTC. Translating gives CASSGWTSEQYF.

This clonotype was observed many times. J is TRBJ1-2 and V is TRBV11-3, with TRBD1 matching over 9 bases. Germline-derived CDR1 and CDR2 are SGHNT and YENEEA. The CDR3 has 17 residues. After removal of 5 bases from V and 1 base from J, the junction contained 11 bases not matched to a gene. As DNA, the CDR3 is TGTGCCAGCAGCGGTTGGACAGGGGAAGAGTTTAACTATGGCTACACCTTC. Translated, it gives CASSGWTGEEFNYGYTF.

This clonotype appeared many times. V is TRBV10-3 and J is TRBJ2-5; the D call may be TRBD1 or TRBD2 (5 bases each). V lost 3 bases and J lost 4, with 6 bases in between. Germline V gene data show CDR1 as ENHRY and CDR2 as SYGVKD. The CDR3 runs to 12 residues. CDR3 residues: CAISEGTETQYF. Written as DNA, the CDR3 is TGTGCCATCAGTGAAGGGACAGAGACCCAGTACTTC.